This T cell receptor (beta chain) originates from a study of cytomegalovirus exposure and HLA in healthy donors (TCRdb year 2017). Some background on the complete study: An earlier analysis of fewer than 750 of the donors reported approximately 280 Gb of sequence data and roughly 120 million unique TCR beta sequences obtained from about 179 million T cells. An early release covering approximately 600 HLA-typed donors comprised about 320 gigabases of sequencing data and around 80 million unique TCR sequences. Of the roughly 400 genotyped donors, 65% to 90% were placed in the genetic ancestry cluster associated with self-reported Caucasian donors. The study aimed to test whether signatures of past pathogen exposure could be identified by cataloging public T cell receptors. Using immunosequencing, the study profiled T cell repertoires from some 670 subjects and related those repertoires to cytomegalovirus serostatus. Along with the roughly 670-subject first cohort, a separate validation cohort of over a hundred different subjects was used. The study combined high-throughput TCR immunosequencing, statistical association of individual TCRs with disease status, and machine learning to predict cytomegalovirus infection status. To study patterns of TCR occurrence, a later analysis re-analyzed previously published TCR beta repertoires from 666 donors and added high-resolution HLA genotyping. Rather than drawing on any new phenotypic data, the later analysis identified candidate immune exposures from TCR beta sequences and the way those sequences occurred across donors. An earlier analysis of fewer than 750 of the donors used high-throughput TCR beta sequencing to judge whether each TCR beta V gene segment behaved as functional or pseudogenic. Donor age, sex, ethnicity and CMV serostatus were compiled alongside the repertoire data. In a later genetic analysis, genome-wide SNP genotypes for about 60% of the 666 donors were used, and that subset was treated as a discovery cohort. Every discovery cohort repertoire had been produced on one sequencing platform. Class I and class II HLA loci were covered by the typing at four-digit resolution. The number of typed donors differed by locus: about 620-640 for A, B, C, DRB1 and DQB1; some 500 for DQA1; 600 to 610 for DPA1; and 400 to 480 for DPB1. Because of strong linkage in the cohort, roughly five DR-DQ haplotypes were treated as single units for association and clustering. Among some 400 genotyped donors of the cohort, an average of around 240,000 unique TCR beta nucleotide sequences was sequenced per donor, of which about 19% were non-productive. What the authors observed across the whole study: The earlier analysis of around 600 of the donors excluded 15 to 20 rarely observed V segments, including chromosome 9 orphons, because counts were too low. In a later analysis, HLA-associated TCR beta chains showed more clonal expansion and lower generation probabilities than non-associated chains that were equally common. A later genetic analysis associated a missense DCLRE1C variant with V-gene and J-gene trimming of TCR beta chains, and an independent cohort replicated the association. In a later genetic analysis, fewer N-insertions in productive TCRs were reported among donors in an Asian-associated ancestry cluster than the roughly 700-donor mean. At a false discovery rate of 0.05, a later analysis linked fewer than 20,000 TCR beta sequences to specific HLA alleles. In an earlier analysis of some 640 of the donors, most TCR beta V segments were observed in productive rearrangements about 87% or about 30% of the time, broadly matching IMGT annotations. Some IMGT-functional V segments, including TRBV6-2 and TRBV6-3, could not be distinguished by the 87-base-pair reads and were therefore excluded. A further reported finding was that TCR beta sequences accurately predicted the HLA-A and HLA-B alleles for most subjects in the first cohort. Linkage disequilibrium might explain the correlated functional status among segregating V segments, but an unknown experimental factor could not be ruled out. A cluster of highly shared sequence variants was judged likely to represent a technical artifact of the sequencing pipeline. In vitro tests confirmed that a few of the cytomegalovirus-associated TCR beta chains recognize cytomegalovirus antigens. Roughly uniform sequencing depth across donors was assumed in presence/absence analyses, although this assumption may not hold. CMV serostatus was the only immune exposure information available for the cohort. The study gave a list of about 160 TCR beta chains associated with cytomegalovirus. Because HLA typing was missing for some donors at each locus, association tests included only the typed subset. According to a later analysis, parvovirus B19, influenza, CMV and Epstein-Barr virus appeared linked to several top co-occurrence clusters. According to the authors, the approach could potentially be generalized to other disease states and immunological phenotypes. According to a later analysis, most CMV-associated TCR beta chains appeared to be HLA-restricted, and the HLA associations seemed to be driven largely by CMV exposure. Most TCR sequences were seen in very few donors, while some public TCRs were found in many individuals. The classifier was reported to diagnose cytomegalovirus status with high specificity and sensitivity in both the original cohort and the validation cohort. Only TCR beta chains were sequenced in this cohort, and the absence of alpha or paired-chain data limited detectable features. When HLA alleles, especially DR and DQ, strongly co-occurred, TCR associations were difficult to assign to individual alleles. A later analysis found that TCR association rates varied across HLA loci, with DRB1 alleles showing the most associated TCRs and HLA-C alleles the fewest.

About this clone itself: No antigen is known for it.

In total, about 650 healthy bone marrow donors made up the cohort. At the time of sampling, all cohort members were nominally healthy, though unrecorded immune exposures were likely present. The donor was CMV seronegative and belonged to the group of 352 seronegative cohort members. Each donor provided a peripheral blood sample, and peripheral blood mononuclear cells were used for TCR beta sequencing. The Qiagen DNeasy Blood Extraction Kit was used to extract genomic DNA from the blood cell samples. CDR1 and CDR2 are drawn from the germline V gene (reference sequence): GTSNPN, SVGIG. Including the terminal cysteine and phenylalanine, the CDR3 comprises 12 residues. Here the CDR3 DNA is all that survives: 36 bases in frame from base 1. Libraries were built with the immunoSEQ multiplex PCR assay. The multiplex PCR relied on a mix of 60 forward primers for TCR Vbeta segments and 13 reverse primers for TCR Jbeta segments. The CDR3 region of rearranged TCR beta genes was amplified from genomic DNA by a multiplex PCR assay. Amplified TCR beta libraries were sequenced as 87-base-pair reads on the Illumina HiSeq System. The authors' analysis ran thus. A later analysis counted about 80 million unique TCR beta chains across the 550 to 800 repertoires, and 10 million to 11 million of these chains were shared by at least two donors. To remove PCR and sequencing errors, raw reads were error-corrected and collapsed into unique sequences using a nearest-neighbor algorithm that merged closely related sequences. To assign V, D and J gene segments, CDR3 sequences were aligned to IMGT reference sequences. For a sequence to be retained, a match of at least six nucleotides was required to both a V gene segment and a J gene segment. Rearrangements were classified as productive when the CDR3 lacked stop codons and remained in frame with V and J, and all other rearrangements were classified as non-productive. CDR3 was defined by IMGT convention, running from the second conserved V-encoded cysteine to the conserved J-encoded phenylalanine. In an earlier analysis of around 640 of the donors, sequences lacking an unambiguous match to a single V gene segment were excluded. An earlier analysis of a few hundred of the donors called V segments functional above 56.7% productive rearrangements and segregating when the between-donor standard deviation exceeded 5%. A statistical classification framework was built for diagnosing cytomegalovirus status from the catalog of TCR beta chain sequences. In a later analysis, V and J genes were assigned by comparing TCR nucleotide sequences against IMGT/GENE-DB human TR gene sequences. Using the TCRdist pipeline, a later analysis assigned CDR3 sequences along with most-parsimonious VDJ recombination scenarios. In a later analysis, each TCR beta chain was defined by its CDR3 amino acid sequence together with its V-gene family, and reads without a unique V-gene family were excluded. As a way to deal with suspected cross-contamination and a sequencing artifact, a later analysis dropped hundreds of nucleotide sequences that were highly shared and had low generation probability. In a later analysis, a clonal expansion index was calculated for each public chain from normalized within-repertoire ranks of inferred template counts. In a later analysis, generation probabilities were computed using a VDJ recombination model fitted to out-of-frame rearrangements, and the results were checked against IGoR. Hypergeometric tests were used in a later analysis to score TCR-TCR, TCR-HLA and TCR-CMV co-occurrence, with a repertoire-size bias correction applied to the TCR pairs. To estimate false discovery rates, a later analysis permuted the HLA or CMV assignments 20 times. In a later analysis, co-occurring TCRs were grouped using DBSCAN, with TCRdist sequence similarity added in when clustering inside HLA-allele-positive subsets. Co-occurrence clustering excluded repertoires with fewer than 30,000 or more than 120,000 public chains, plus five with anomalous nucleotide sharing. TCRdb took this table from immuneACCESS and kept in-frame rearrangements with V and J called. Such tables lack part of the clones; where checked against another copy, unresolved V genes explain under half of the gap, and the rest is unexplained. The DNA gave D and trimming, while V, J and clone size come from that table. The table held for this sample gives 95,000 to 150,000 clones. Approximately 2.6% of the sample belongs to the ten largest clones.

The sample was PBMCs. The chain is assembled from TRBV30 and TRBJ2-5; the D gene is perhaps TRBD2, from 5 matching bases. The tail of the sequence fits TRBJ2-7 better, so the J call may be wrong. This clonotype originated in a man younger than 45 in good health and CMV-seronegative. The nucleotide sequence is given as TGTGCCTGGAGTGTACAAGCGGACGAGCAGTACTTC. Translated, this gives CAWSVQADEQYF.